Listed below are T cell receptor beta chains from one sample, sequenced in a study of PD-L1 blockade in urothelial cancer. Produced via immunoSEQ multiplex PCR; TCRdb's table is partial and in-frame only. The data show tens of thousands of clones, with approximately 81% seen just once and roughly 3% held by the top ten. The sample was PBMCs, taken around atezolizumab (anti-PD-L1) treatment. These receptors originate from a man between 65 and 80 years old with urothelial cancer. The CDR3 runs from the conserved cysteine through the conserved F or W. The D gene is left open where the match is weak.

D gene	V gene	J gene	CDR3 protein
.	TRBV5-1	TRBJ2-2	CASSPHVRQGNTGELFF
TRBD1	TRBV27	TRBJ1-1	CASSHRGRGNTEAFF
TRBD2	TRBV7-2	TRBJ2-3	CASREGLAKDTQYF
.	TRBV7-2	TRBJ1-2	CASSGHSSTF
.	TRBV30	TRBJ2-5	CAWSPLPGVAAQYF
.	TRBV11-2	TRBJ1-6	CASSSQGYNSPLHF
TRBD1	TRBV5-1	TRBJ1-1	CASSSGQIMNTEAFF
.	TRBV6-1	TRBJ1-5	CASLSGISNQPQHF
.	TRBV6-5	TRBJ1-1	CASSYRNSPNTEAFF
TRBD2	TRBV19	TRBJ2-1	CASSIGRTSAHEQFF
.	TRBV19	TRBJ1-1	CASSPDSYTEAFF
TRBD1	TRBV7-7	TRBJ2-1	CASSPGQGVHEQFF
TRBD2	TRBV6-5	TRBJ2-1	CASSYSGSGGANEQFF
.	TRBV19	TRBJ2-1	CASSTRRTGSSYNEQFF
.	TRBV2	TRBJ2-5	CASSEGGETQYF
TRBD1	TRBV2	TRBJ1-5	CASSSGTGGNQPQHF
TRBD1	TRBV6-1	TRBJ1-5	CASSGTGGRYQPQHF
TRBD1	TRBV11-2	TRBJ2-3	CASRSPGQGTDTQYF
TRBD1	TRBV2	TRBJ2-5	CASSGQGVRETQYF
.	TRBV7-2	TRBJ2-5	CASSSRGEGGETQYF
.	TRBV5-8	TRBJ1-2	CASSLGTAGSGYTF